These 6 T cell receptor beta chains came from one sample sequenced in a study of spatial heterogeneity in lung cancer. TCRdb re-called the 5' RACE reads through MiXCR, storing one row per CDR3 protein. There are 3,000 or so distinct CDR3 sequences in the sample; about 3% occur only once, and 9.5% to 15% lies in the top ten. Time point here: sample taken at primary tumor resection. Sequencing was performed on normal lung tissue next to the tumor, taken at surgery. Receptors originate from a female donor with early-stage non-small cell lung cancer.

J is TRBJ2-7 and V is TRBV29-1; TRBD1 might be the D (6 bases). CDR1 is SQVTM and CDR2 is ANQGSEA in the germline V gene. This CDR3 is built from 13 residues. Trimming left V 1 base short and J 1 base short, with 8 bases between. The CDR3 protein is CSVEVQGSYEQYF. CDR3 DNA: TGCAGCGTTGAAGTACAGGGTTCCTACGAGCAGTACTTC.

By sample share, this clonotype is medium-sized. The chain has TRBV9 and TRBJ2-7; TRBD1 agrees at 7 bases. This CDR3 region has 14 residues. J gave up 2 bases and V 2 bases, and 4 bases lay outside the gene matches. The germline V gene has CDR1 SGDLS and CDR2 YYNGEE. CDR3 residues: CASSVSGQPYEQYF. As DNA, the CDR3 is TGTGCCAGCAGCGTTTCGGGACAGCCCTACGAGCAGTACTTC. Full variable domain (remainder filled in from reference TRBV9 and TRBJ2-7): DSGVTQTPKHLITATGQRVTLRCSPRSGDLSVYWYQQSLDQGLQFLIQYYNGEERAKGNILERFSAQQFPDLHSELNLSSLELGDSALYFCASSVSGQPYEQYFGPGTRLTVT.

By sample fraction, this clonotype is medium-sized (0.01 to 0.1%). J is TRBJ1-2 and V is TRBV30; D may be TRBD1 (6 bases). Trimming pared 0 bases from V and 5 bases from J, leaving 16 bases between. The CDR3 sequence is 15 residues long. The germline V gene encodes CDR1 GTSNPN and CDR2 SVGIG (reference sequence). For the CDR3, the DNA is TGTGCCTGGAGTGTCGACGGGGACACCCAATATGGCTACACCTTC. Protein product: CAWSVDGDTQYGYTF.

This CDR3 reads CASSQESGGRQYGYTF. CDR3 sequence (DNA): TGCGCCAGCAGCCAAGAGTCCGGGGGCCGTCAGTATGGCTACACCTTC. The rearrangement uses TRBV4-3 and TRBJ1-2, with D maybe TRBD1 (6 bases). The V end was cut by 0 bases, the J end by 5 bases, with 16 bases between. Germline CDR1 is LGHNA and CDR2 is YSLEER. This CDR3 contains 16 residues.

This clonotype was detected ten times or more. The J gene is TRBJ2-7, the V gene TRBV6-5; tentatively, D is TRBD2 (6 bases). The CDR3 loop spans 14 amino acids. Germline V gives CDR1 MNHEY, CDR2 SVGAGI. Trimming stripped 5 bases from V and 3 bases from J, with 14 bases between. The CDR3 sequence: CASSAGRSHYEQYF. The DNA for the CDR3 is TGTGCCAGCAGTGCGGGACGATCCCACTACGAGCAGTACTTC.

Judged by abundance, this clonotype is medium-sized (0.01 to 0.1%). The rearrangement uses TRBV7-6 and TRBJ2-1, with a tentative D call TRBD1 (6 bases). Germline lookup yields CDR1 SGHVS and CDR2 FNYEAQ. The CDR3 is made up of 14 amino acids. The ends were cut back, 5 bases at V and 3 bases at J, with 11 bases in the middle. The CDR3 coding sequence is TGTGCCAGCAGCCACCGACAGGACTACAATGAGCAGTTCTTC. This encodes CASSHRQDYNEQFF.